This TCR beta chain comes out of a study of CD8 T cells in ankylosing spondylitis. Findings of the study overall: A motif in TCR beta, a set of eight highly homologous variants, appeared characteristic of ankylosing spondylitis blood.

Germline CDR1 and CDR2: SGHTA and FQGNSA. The V and J ends lost 4 bases and 2 bases respectively, with 11 bases between them. CDR3 length: 14 residues. Turning to this clonotype: Its antigen remains unknown.

A quantitative 5'-RACE method, one with molecular barcodes, was used to make TCR beta libraries. TCRdb recomputed calls from the 5' RACE reads with MiXCR, one row per CDR3 protein. The sample includes about 150,000 distinct CDR3 sequences, around 6.6% seen only once; the top ten take around 12%. The receptor's source is a female donor with ankylosing spondylitis or in good health (not recorded which). Specimen: blood, either unsorted or a sorted T cell fraction (not recorded which). This sequence joins TRBV7-2 and TRBJ2-5; D possibly corresponds to TRBD1 (5 bases). The CDR3 DNA reads TGTGCCAGCAGCTACTGGGGCTTGCAAGAGACCCAGTACTTC. This codes for CASSYWGLQETQYF.